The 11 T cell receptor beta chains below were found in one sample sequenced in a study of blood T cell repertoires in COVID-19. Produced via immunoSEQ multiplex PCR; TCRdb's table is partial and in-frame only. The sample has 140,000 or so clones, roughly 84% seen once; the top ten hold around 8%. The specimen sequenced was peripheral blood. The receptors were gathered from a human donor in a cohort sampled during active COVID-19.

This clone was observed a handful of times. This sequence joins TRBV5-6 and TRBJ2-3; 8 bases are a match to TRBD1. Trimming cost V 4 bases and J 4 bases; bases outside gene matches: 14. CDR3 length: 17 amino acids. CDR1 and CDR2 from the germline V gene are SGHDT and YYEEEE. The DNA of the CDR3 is TGTGCCAGCAGCCCCGATCAGGGGGCGAGGCGGTCAGATACGCAGTATTTT. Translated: CASSPDQGARRSDTQYF.

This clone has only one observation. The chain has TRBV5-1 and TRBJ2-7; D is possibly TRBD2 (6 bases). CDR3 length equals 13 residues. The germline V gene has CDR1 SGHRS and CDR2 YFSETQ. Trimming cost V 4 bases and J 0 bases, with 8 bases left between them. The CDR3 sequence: CASSRDFSYEQYF. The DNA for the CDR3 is TGCGCCAGCAGCAGGGACTTCTCCTACGAGCAGTACTTC.

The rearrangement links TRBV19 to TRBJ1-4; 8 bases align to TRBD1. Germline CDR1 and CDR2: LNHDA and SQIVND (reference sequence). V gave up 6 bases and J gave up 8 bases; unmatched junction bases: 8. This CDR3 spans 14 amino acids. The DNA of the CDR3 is TGTGCCAGTAGCCTGACAGGGGCACGGGAAAAACTGTTTTTT. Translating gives CASSLTGAREKLFF.

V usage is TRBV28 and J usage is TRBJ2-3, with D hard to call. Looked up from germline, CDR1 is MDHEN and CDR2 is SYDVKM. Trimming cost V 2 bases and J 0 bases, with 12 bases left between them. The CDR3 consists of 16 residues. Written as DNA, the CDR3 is TGTGCCAGCAGTTTAGGTACGCAAGCTAGCACAGATACGCAGTATTTT. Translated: CASSLGTQASTDTQYF.

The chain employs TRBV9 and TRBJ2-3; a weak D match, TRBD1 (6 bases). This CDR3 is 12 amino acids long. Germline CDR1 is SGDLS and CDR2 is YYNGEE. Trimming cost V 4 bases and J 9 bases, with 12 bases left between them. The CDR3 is CASSLEDRTQYF. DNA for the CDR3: TGTGCCAGCAGCCTTGAGGACAGAACGCAGTATTTT.

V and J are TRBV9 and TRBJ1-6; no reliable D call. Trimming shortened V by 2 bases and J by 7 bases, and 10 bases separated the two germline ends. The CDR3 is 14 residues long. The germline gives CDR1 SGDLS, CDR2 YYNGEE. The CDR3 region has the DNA TGTGCCAGCAGCGTGGAGGAGGGAAATTCACCCCTCCACTTT. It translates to CASSVEEGNSPLHF.

DNA of the CDR3: TGTGCCAGCAGTCGGAGATCGGGTGGCTATGGCTACACCTTC. Translated, it gives CASSRRSGGYGYTF. The chain carries TRBV6-5 and TRBJ1-2; no definite D call. Germline CDR1 is MNHEY and CDR2 is SVGAGI. The germline V and J ends were trimmed by 5 bases and 4 bases, with 14 bases remaining between them. CDR3 length: 14 amino acids.

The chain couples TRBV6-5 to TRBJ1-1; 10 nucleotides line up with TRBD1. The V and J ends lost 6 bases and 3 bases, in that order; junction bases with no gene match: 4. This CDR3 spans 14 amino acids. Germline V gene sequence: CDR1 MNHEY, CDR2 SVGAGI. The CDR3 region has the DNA TGTGCCAGCAGCGCGGGACAGGGGTACACTGAAGCTTTCTTT. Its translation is CASSAGQGYTEAFF.

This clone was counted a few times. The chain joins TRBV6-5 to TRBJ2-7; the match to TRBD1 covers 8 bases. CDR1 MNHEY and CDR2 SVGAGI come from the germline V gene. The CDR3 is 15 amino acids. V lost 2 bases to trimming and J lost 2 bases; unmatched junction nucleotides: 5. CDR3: CASSYRGRGPYEQYF. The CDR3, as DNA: TGTGCCAGCAGTTACAGGGGCAGGGGGCCCTACGAGCAGTACTTC.

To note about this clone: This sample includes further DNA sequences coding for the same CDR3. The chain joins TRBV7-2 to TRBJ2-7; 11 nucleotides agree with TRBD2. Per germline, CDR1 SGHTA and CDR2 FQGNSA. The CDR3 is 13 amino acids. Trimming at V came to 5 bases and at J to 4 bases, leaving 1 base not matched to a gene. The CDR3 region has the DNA TGTGCCAGCAGCACTAGCGGGGGATACGAGCAGTACTTC. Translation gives CASSTSGGYEQYF.

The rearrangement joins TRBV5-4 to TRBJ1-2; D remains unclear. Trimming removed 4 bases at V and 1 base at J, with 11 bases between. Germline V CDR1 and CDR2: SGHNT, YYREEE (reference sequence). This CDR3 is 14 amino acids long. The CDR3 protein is CASSPGRVNYGYTF. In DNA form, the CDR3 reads TGTGCCAGCAGCCCTGGGCGGGTTAACTATGGCTACACCTTC.